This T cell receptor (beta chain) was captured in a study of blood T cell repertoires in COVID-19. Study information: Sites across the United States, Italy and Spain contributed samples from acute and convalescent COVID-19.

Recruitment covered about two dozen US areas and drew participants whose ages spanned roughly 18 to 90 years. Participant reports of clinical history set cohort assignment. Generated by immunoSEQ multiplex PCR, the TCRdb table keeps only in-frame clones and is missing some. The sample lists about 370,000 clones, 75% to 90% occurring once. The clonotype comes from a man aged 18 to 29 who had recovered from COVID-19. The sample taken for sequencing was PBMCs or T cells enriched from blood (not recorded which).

CDR3 nucleotide sequence: TGTGCCAGCAGTGATCATGAGGGGGCGGTGAACACTGAAGCTTTCTTT. Translating gives CASSDHEGAVNTEAFF. This chain uses TRBV25-1 with TRBJ1-1; 7 bases are shared with TRBD1. Trimming removed 3 bases from V and 0 bases from J; junction bases left unmatched: 7. CDR1 is MGHDK and CDR2 is SYGVNS in the germline V gene. The CDR3 runs to 16 residues.